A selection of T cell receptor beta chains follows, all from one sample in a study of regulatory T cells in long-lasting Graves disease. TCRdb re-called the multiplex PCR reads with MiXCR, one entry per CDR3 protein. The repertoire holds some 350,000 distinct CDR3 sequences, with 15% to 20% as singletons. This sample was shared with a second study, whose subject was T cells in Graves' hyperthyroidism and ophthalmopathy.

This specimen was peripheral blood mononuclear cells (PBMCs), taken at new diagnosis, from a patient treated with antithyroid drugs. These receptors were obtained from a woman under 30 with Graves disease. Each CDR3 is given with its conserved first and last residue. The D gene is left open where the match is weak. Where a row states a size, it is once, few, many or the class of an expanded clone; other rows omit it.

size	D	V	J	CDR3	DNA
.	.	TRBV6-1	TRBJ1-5	CASQADWPVLGQPQHF	TGTGCCAGCCAAGCTGATTGGCCCGTCTTAGGGCAGCCCCAGCATTTT
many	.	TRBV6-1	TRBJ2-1	CASTGGVEYNEQFF	TGTGCCAGCACAGGGGGGGTTGAGTACAATGAGCAGTTCTTC
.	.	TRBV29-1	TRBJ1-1	CSVGSRVGAFF	TGCAGCGTTGGTAGCCGAGTTGGAGCTTTCTTT
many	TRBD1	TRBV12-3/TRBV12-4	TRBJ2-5	CASSHTGEGETQYF	TGTGCCAGCAGTCATACAGGGGAAGGCGAGACCCAGTACTTC
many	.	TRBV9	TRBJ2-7	CASSVSPGPYEQYF	TGTGCCAGCAGCGTCTCCCCGGGACCCTACGAGCAGTACTTC
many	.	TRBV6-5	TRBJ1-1	CASSYSRVGDTEAFF	TGTGCCAGCAGTTACTCCCGGGTTGGGGACACTGAAGCTTTCTTT
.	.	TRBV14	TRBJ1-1	CASSQAKGFTEAFF	TGTGCCAGCAGCCAAGCGAAGGGTTTCACTGAAGCTTTCTTT
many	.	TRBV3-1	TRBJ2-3	CASTPFEGVTDTQYF	TGTGCCAGCACGCCTTTTGAGGGGGTCACAGATACGCAGTATTTT
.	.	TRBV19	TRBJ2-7	CASSFTRSFNYEQYF	TGTGCCAGTAGTTTCACCAGATCCTTTAACTACGAGCAGTACTTC
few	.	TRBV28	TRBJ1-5	CAITTENQPQHF	TGTGCCATCACCACTGAAAATCAGCCCCAGCATTTT
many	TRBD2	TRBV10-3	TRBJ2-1	CAISAPATSGGHYNEQFF	TGTGCCATCAGTGCCCCTGCGACTAGCGGGGGACATTACAATGAGCAGTTCTTC
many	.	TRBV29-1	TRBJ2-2	CSVTTGRGTGELFF	TGCAGCGTCACGACAGGGCGGGGCACCGGGGAGCTGTTTTTT
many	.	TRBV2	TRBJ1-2	CASSQGNTF	TGTGCCAGCAGTCAGGGCAACACCTTC
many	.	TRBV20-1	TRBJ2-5	CSARPGTRKETQYF	TGCAGTGCTCGCCCCGGGACAAGAAAAGAGACCCAGTACTTC
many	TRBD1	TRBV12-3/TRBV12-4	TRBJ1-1	CASSPEGFGQGAEAFF	TGTGCCAGCAGCCCCGAGGGGTTTGGGCAGGGGGCTGAAGCTTTCTTT
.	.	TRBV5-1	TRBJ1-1	CASSPGRGLMGTEAFF	TGCGCCAGCAGCCCCGGACGGGGGTTGATGGGGACTGAAGCTTTCTTT
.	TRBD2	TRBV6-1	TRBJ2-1	CASSRLAGGPVEQFF	TGTGCCAGCAGCAGACTAGCGGGGGGCCCCGTTGAGCAGTTCTTC
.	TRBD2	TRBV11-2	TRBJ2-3	CASSSGGGPGDTRYF	TGTGCCAGCAGCTCCGGGGGGGGGCCGGGAGATACGCGGTATTTT
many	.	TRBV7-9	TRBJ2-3	CASSSWTPSLADTQYF	TGTGCCAGCAGCTCCTGGACTCCGAGTTTAGCAGATACGCAGTATTTT
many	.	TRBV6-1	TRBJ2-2	CASSEYAGELFF	TGTGCCAGCAGTGAATATGCCGGGGAGCTGTTTTTT
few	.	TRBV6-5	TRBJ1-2	CASSYSPSSGTERTNYGYTF	TGTGCCAGCAGTTACTCCCCTTCCTCCGGGACGGAGAGGACTAACTATGGCTACACCTTC
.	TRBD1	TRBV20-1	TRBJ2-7	CSAPGQASYEQYF	TGCAGTGCTCCGGGACAGGCCTCCTACGAGCAGTACTTC
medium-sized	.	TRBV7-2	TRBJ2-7	CASSSRRSQTIEQYF	TGTGCCAGCAGCTCCCGAAGGTCTCAGACTATCGAGCAGTACTTC
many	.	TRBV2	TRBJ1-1	CASSEYSEAFF	TGTGCCAGCAGTGAATACAGTGAAGCTTTCTTT
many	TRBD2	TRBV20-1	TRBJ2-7	CSAGRGGREYF	TGCAGTGCTGGTCGGGGGGGGCGCGAATACTTC
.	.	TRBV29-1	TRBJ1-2	CSVPTVSEGGYTF	TGCAGCGTCCCCACCGTCTCCGAGGGTGGCTACACCTTC
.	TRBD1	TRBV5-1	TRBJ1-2	CASSSGQGIDGCTF	TGCGCCAGCAGCTCGGGACAGGGTATAGATGGCTGCACCTTC
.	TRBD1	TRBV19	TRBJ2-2	CASTAQGQAGELFF	TGTGCCAGTACTGCACAGGGGCAGGCCGGGGAGCTGTTTTTT
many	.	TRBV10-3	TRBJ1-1	CAISESTGPRTEAFF	TGTGCCATCAGTGAGTCAACAGGGCCCAGGACTGAAGCTTTCTTT
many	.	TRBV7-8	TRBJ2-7	CASSSTSGTQYEQYF	TGTGCCAGCAGCTCGACTAGTGGTACACAATACGAGCAGTACTTC
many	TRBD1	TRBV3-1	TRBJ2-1	CASSQGSTGPSHNEQFF	TGTGCCAGCAGCCAAGGTTCGACAGGGCCTAGCCACAATGAGCAGTTCTTC
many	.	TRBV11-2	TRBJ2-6	CASSPGMGAGANVLTF	TGTGCCAGCAGCCCGGGGATGGGGGCTGGGGCCAACGTCCTGACTTTC
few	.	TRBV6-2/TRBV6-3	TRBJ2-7	CASSYRSEQYF	TGTGCCAGCAGTTACCGGTCGGAGCAGTACTTC
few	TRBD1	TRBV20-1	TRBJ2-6	CSALDRGGYGANVLTF	TGCAGTGCTTTGGACAGGGGTGGGTATGGGGCCAACGTCCTGACTTTC
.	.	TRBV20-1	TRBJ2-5	CSADRYHQETQYF	TGCAGTGCTGATAGGTACCACCAAGAGACCCAGTACTTC